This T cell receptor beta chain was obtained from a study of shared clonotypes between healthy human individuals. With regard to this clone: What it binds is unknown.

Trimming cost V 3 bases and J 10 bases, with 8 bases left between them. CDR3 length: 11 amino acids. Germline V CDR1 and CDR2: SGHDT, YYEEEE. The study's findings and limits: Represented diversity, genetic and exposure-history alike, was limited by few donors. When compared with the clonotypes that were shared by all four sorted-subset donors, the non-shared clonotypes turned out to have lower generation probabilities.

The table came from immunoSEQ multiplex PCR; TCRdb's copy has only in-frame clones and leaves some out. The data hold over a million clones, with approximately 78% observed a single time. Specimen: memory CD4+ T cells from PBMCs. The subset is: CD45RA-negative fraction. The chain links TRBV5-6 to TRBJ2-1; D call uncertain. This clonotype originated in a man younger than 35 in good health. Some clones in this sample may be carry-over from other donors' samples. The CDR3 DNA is TGTGCCAGCAGCTGGGAACGCGAGCAGTTCTTC. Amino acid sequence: CASSWEREQFF.